Presented here are 24 T cell receptor beta chains from one specimen sequenced in a study of blood T cell repertoires in COVID-19. Data came from immunoSEQ multiplex PCR; TCRdb stores just in-frame clones and leaves some out. The data hold almost 90,000 clones, with roughly 91% observed a single time. Sequencing was performed on peripheral blood. These receptors were collected from a man aged 18-30 years with COVID-19, enrolled during active disease.

The chain has TRBV10-3 and TRBJ2-5; D remains ambiguous. The CDR3 totals 13 residues. V was clipped by 3 bases and J by 4 bases, with 9 bases between them. Germline CDR1 and CDR2: ENHRY and SYGVKD. CDR3 loop: CAISDGDLETQYF. CDR3 DNA sequence: TGTGCCATCAGTGATGGAGATCTAGAGACCCAGTACTTC.

The rearrangement joins TRBV5-5 to TRBJ1-6; 8 positions match TRBD1. CDR3 size: 14 residues. The V and J ends lost 2 bases and 6 bases, in that order; junction bases with no gene match: 1. CDR1 is SGHKS and CDR2 is YYEKEE in the germline V gene (reference sequence). Here the CDR3 reads CASSLGQGNSPLHF. The CDR3 nucleotides are TGTGCCAGCAGCTTAGGACAGGGTAATTCACCCCTCCACTTT. Full variable domain (outside the CDR3, taken from reference TRBV5-5 and TRBJ1-6): DAGVTQSPTHLIKTRGQQVTLRCSPISGHKSVSWYQQVLGQGPQFIFQYYEKEERGRGNFPDRFSARQFPNYSSELNVNALLLGDSALYLCASSLGQGNSPLHFGNGTRLTVT.

This chain links TRBV27 with TRBJ1-6; maybe TRBD1 (5 bases). The ends were cut back, 6 bases at V and 10 bases at J, with 10 bases in the middle. The CDR3 length is 12 residues. Per germline, CDR1 MNHEY and CDR2 SMNVEV (reference sequence). The CDR3 protein is CASRGGESPLHF. CDR3 nucleotide sequence: TGTGCCAGCAGGGGGGGAGAGTCACCCCTCCACTTT.

The chain recombines TRBV11-3 with TRBJ2-2; D gene unclear. This CDR3 has 15 residues. Germline CDR1 and CDR2: SGHNT and YENEEA. V lost 1 base and J 7 bases, leaving 13 bases between the germline ends. Here the CDR3 DNA reads TGTGCCAGCAGCTTAGTGAGCACTGATAGCGGGGAGCTGTTTTTT. Translating gives CASSLVSTDSGELFF.

This clone was observed a single time. The gene calls are TRBV5-1 and TRBJ2-1; D is perhaps TRBD2 (6 bases). The CDR3 has 15 amino acids. Germline-derived CDR1 and CDR2 are SGHRS and YFSETQ. Trimming left V 4 bases short and J 0 bases short, with 11 bases between. CDR3 nucleotide sequence: TGCGCCAGCAGCCCCGGGAGTTCCTCCTACAATGAGCAGTTCTTC. As protein: CASSPGSSSYNEQFF.

The chain couples TRBV27 to TRBJ1-4; D remains ambiguous. This CDR3 has 15 amino acids. The V end was cut by 2 bases, the J end by 4 bases, with 11 bases between. Germline loops: CDR1 MNHEY, CDR2 SMNVEV (reference sequence). The CDR3 bases are TGTGCCAGCAGTTTACCGCCAGGATATAATGAAAAACTGTTTTTT. Amino acids: CASSLPPGYNEKLFF. The full variable domain, in which reference TRBV27 and TRBJ1-4 provide the parts outside the CDR3, is EAQVTQNPRYLITVTGKKLTVTCSQNMNHEYMSWYRQDPGLGLRQIYYSMNVEVTDKGDVPEGYKVSRKEKRNFPLILESPSPNQTSLYFCASSLPPGYNEKLFFGSGTQLSVL.

V is TRBV14 and J is TRBJ2-7; D is uncertain. V was cut by 0 bases and J by 4 bases, with 4 bases left in between. The CDR3 is made up of 12 amino acids. The V gene's germline CDR1 is SGHDN and CDR2 FVKESK. CDR3 loop: CASSQDRYEQYF. The CDR3 DNA reads as TGTGCCAGCAGCCAAGATCGGTACGAGCAGTACTTC.

Notes on this clone: Other nucleotide sequences in the sample specify the same CDR3. The CDR3 DNA reads TGTGCCAGCAGCTTGCAGGGAAATGAGCAGTTCTTC. It codes for CASSLQGNEQFF. The V gene is TRBV7-9, the J gene TRBJ2-1; TRBD1 is a possible D gene (5 bases). Looked up from germline, CDR1 is SEHNR and CDR2 is FQNEAQ (reference sequence). Trimming cost V 3 bases and J 7 bases, with 7 bases left between them. The CDR3 has 12 amino acids.

The chain links TRBV6-5 to TRBJ2-7, with D unclear. The CDR3 has 14 residues. CDR1 is MNHEY and CDR2 is SVGAGI in the germline V gene. Trimming cost V 8 bases and J 0 bases, with 14 bases left between them. CDR3 DNA sequence: TGTGCCAGCCGAAGATCCGATAGCTCCTACGAGCAGTACTTC. This gives the protein CASRRSDSSYEQYF.

V gene TRBV19 combines with J gene TRBJ2-2, with 9 bases fitting TRBD1. This CDR3 has 15 residues. The V and J ends lost 6 bases and 5 bases, in that order; junction bases with no gene match: 7. CDR1 and CDR2 from the germline V gene are LNHDA and SQIVND (reference sequence). CDR3 sequence: CASRAGTGRTGELFF. In nucleotides, the CDR3 is TGTGCCAGTAGGGCCGGGACAGGGCGAACCGGGGAGCTGTTTTTT.

This clone was recorded once. Germline is not matched at one junction end, which may reflect a read error. The chain links TRBV2 to TRBJ1-4; D perhaps matches TRBD1 (6 bases). CDR1 is SNHLY and CDR2 is FYNNEI in the germline V gene. The length of the CDR3 is 15 residues. CDR3 sequence: CASSWFGTTNEKLLF. The CDR3 DNA reads TGTGCCAGCAGTTGGTTCGGGACAACTAATGAAAAACTGCTTTTT.

V and J are TRBV7-9 and TRBJ1-5, with D possibly being TRBD1 (5 bases). Looked up from germline, CDR1 is SEHNR and CDR2 is FQNEAQ (reference sequence). V lost 1 base, J lost 0 bases, and 7 bases lay in between. The CDR3 length is 15 residues. The CDR3 loop reads CASSLGGDSNQPQHF. CDR3 coding DNA: TGTGCCAGCAGCTTAGGGGGGGATAGCAATCAGCCCCAGCATTTT.

The chain has TRBV10-2 and TRBJ2-7; TRBD2 matches 7 bases. The CDR3 length is 17 residues. The junction had 10 bases not matched to a gene; V was cut back by 2 bases and J by 0 bases. Germline V gene data show CDR1 as WSHSY and CDR2 as SAAADI. As DNA, the CDR3 is TGCGCCAGCAGTGAGGGGGGGGAGCTAGCGGCCTCCTACGAGCAGTACTTC. This gives the protein CASSEGGELAASYEQYF.

This chain connects TRBV27 to TRBJ2-2; D may be TRBD1 (6 bases). V dropped 6 bases and J dropped 1 base, with 9 bases sitting between them. The CDR3 sequence is 14 residues long. Looked up from germline, CDR1 is MNHEY and CDR2 is SMNVEV (reference sequence). The CDR3 region is CASRGQMNTGELFF. The CDR3 DNA reads as TGTGCCAGCAGAGGACAGATGAACACCGGGGAGCTGTTTTTT.

To note about this clone: Its ends do not fully match the called genes, so a read error is possible. The J gene is TRBJ1-1, the V gene TRBV3-1 (or the pseudogene TRBV3-2), with D possibly matching TRBD1 (5 bases). The CDR3 length is 11 residues. Germline values: CDR1 LGHDT, CDR2 YNNKEL (reference sequence). The CDR3 here is CTSSQQGPAFF. The CDR3 DNA follows: TGTACCAGCAGCCAGCAGGGCCCCGCTTTCTTT.

The chain combines TRBV5-4 with TRBJ2-1; no clear D. From germline, CDR1 is SGHNT and CDR2 YYREEE (reference sequence). V shed 2 bases and J shed 10 bases, with 16 bases lying between them. This CDR3 is 14 amino acids long. DNA of the CDR3: TGTGCCAGCAGCTTCTCGGGTACTATTAGGGAGCAGTTCTTC. This gives the protein CASSFSGTIREQFF.

The V call is TRBV15, the J call TRBJ2-7; 9 positions match TRBD1. With V trimmed by 0 bases and J by 6 bases, 6 bases remained unmatched. The CDR3 has 15 amino acids. Germline V gene sequence: CDR1 LNHNV, CDR2 YYDKDF (reference sequence). The CDR3 sequence: CATSRDGDRAPEQYF. The CDR3 coding sequence is TGTGCCACCAGCAGAGATGGGGACAGGGCCCCCGAGCAGTACTTC.

The V gene is TRBV7-8, the J gene TRBJ2-7, with 7 bases identical to TRBD1. V was clipped by 7 bases and J by 0 bases; unmatched bases: 6. The CDR3 runs to 14 residues. Germline CDR1 is SGHVS and CDR2 is FQNEAQ. The DNA of the CDR3 is TGTGCCAGCACCGTTGACAGGGTCTCCTACGAGCAGTACTTC. Translated: CASTVDRVSYEQYF.

In this sample, this clone turned up once. V is TRBV28 and J is TRBJ1-5; the D is unclear. CDR3 length: 13 amino acids. The germline V and J ends were trimmed by 6 bases and 11 bases, with 17 bases remaining between them. The germline CDR1 and CDR2 sequences are MDHEN and SYDVKM. In DNA form, the CDR3 reads TGTGCCAGCAGCCCCGTTCTTAATCCGTCCCAGCATTTT. Translated: CASSPVLNPSQHF.

This chain uses TRBV10-2 with TRBJ2-3, with D possibly being TRBD2 (5 bases). This CDR3 contains 15 residues. Germline CDR1 is WSHSY and CDR2 is SAAADI. The CDR3 loop is CARCRVTNQPDTQYF. DNA for the CDR3: TGCGCAAGATGCCGGGTGACTAATCAACCAGATACGCAGTATTTT.

J is TRBJ1-5 and V is TRBV4-3, with no clear D. The V gene lost 1 base and the J gene lost 7 bases, with 20 bases spanning the gap. The germline V gene has CDR1 LGHNA and CDR2 YSLEER. The CDR3 sequence is 17 residues long. CDR3 bases: TGCGCCAGCAGCCAAGCCTTTCCGGGTCCCAATGGGCAGCCCCAGCATTTT. Translation gives CASSQAFPGPNGQPQHF.

V usage is TRBV28 and J usage is TRBJ2-7; D may be TRBD2 (6 bases). Per the germline V gene, CDR1 is MDHEN and CDR2 is SYDVKM. V was cut by 5 bases and J by 7 bases, with 9 bases left in between. The CDR3 sequence is 11 residues long. The DNA for the CDR3 is TGTGCCAGCAGTCCGAGCGGGGAGCAGTACTTC. Translating gives CASSPSGEQYF.

J is TRBJ2-7 and V is TRBV19; 11 nucleotides agree with TRBD1. The V and J ends lost 5 bases and 5 bases, in that order; junction bases with no gene match: 5. Germline CDR1 and CDR2: LNHDA and SQIVND (reference sequence). The CDR3 spans 14 residues. The CDR3 reads CASSLWTGGNEQYF. CDR3 sequence (DNA): TGTGCCAGTAGTCTATGGACAGGGGGCAACGAGCAGTACTTC.

The V gene is TRBV14, the J gene TRBJ2-2; maybe TRBD2 (6 bases). Germline CDR1 reads SGHDN; CDR2 reads FVKESK. The V gene lost 4 bases and the J gene lost 3 bases, with 12 bases spanning the gap. CDR3 size: 15 residues. Here the CDR3 DNA reads TGTGCCAGCAGCCCCGACGGGGGATACACCGGGGAGCTGTTTTTT. As protein: CASSPDGGYTGELFF.